The T cell receptor (beta chain) described here comes from a study of T-cell memory formation after mild COVID-19. The CDR3 runs to 17 residues. The germline CDR1 and CDR2 sequences are MGHRA and YSYEKL. The V gene end was trimmed by 4 bases and the J gene end by 3 bases; junction bases not matched to a gene: 9. Constant-segment primers were used for 5'RACE, and the resulting TCR alpha and TCR beta cDNA libraries carried sample barcodes and UMIs. TCRdb re-called the 5' RACE reads through MiXCR, storing one row per CDR3 protein. The profile shows 250,000 or so distinct CDR3 sequences, roughly 18% of them singletons.

This TCR was recovered from a man between 18 and 29 years old who had mild COVID-19 (a few samples of this study predate the infection). Cell type and time point are not known. The chain recombines TRBV4-1 with TRBJ2-6; 7 bases match TRBD1. Sequencing was performed on PBMCs or a T cell subset sorted from them (not recorded which). The chain's CDR3 is CASSRDSSKLGANVLTF. CDR3 sequence (DNA): TGCGCCAGCAGCCGGGACAGTTCGAAACTTGGGGCCAACGTCCTGACTTTC.